This entry lists 12 T cell receptor beta chains sequenced from one sample in a study of blood T cell repertoires in COVID-19. Libraries were prepared by immunoSEQ multiplex PCR; TCRdb keeps only in-frame clonotypes and omits some of them. The sample carries fewer than 200,000 clones, approximately 90% recorded once. The specimen was peripheral blood. The receptors derive from a man in his 60s with active or convalescent COVID-19.

This clone was observed once. This sequence joins TRBV11-2 and TRBJ1-1, with a tentative D call TRBD1 (6 bases). V lost 0 bases and J lost 0, with 8 bases in between. Germline CDR1 is SGHAT and CDR2 is FQNNGV. This CDR3 has 15 amino acids. The CDR3 sequence is CASSLEPGVNTEAFF. DNA of the CDR3: TGTGCCAGCAGCTTAGAACCAGGGGTGAACACTGAAGCTTTCTTT.

The chain's CDR3 is CASSPAGGQETQYF. As DNA, the CDR3 is TGTGCCAGCTCACCGGCGGGGGGACAAGAGACCCAGTACTTC. The rearrangement uses TRBV18 and TRBJ2-5; 8 bases are shared with TRBD2. With V trimmed by 3 bases and J by 2 bases, 2 bases remained unmatched. CDR3 length: 14 residues. CDR1 and CDR2 (germline): KGHSH, LQKENI.

This clone was counted a single time. The chain links TRBV2 to TRBJ2-1; weak D call: TRBD1 (5 bases). The CDR3 is 15 amino acids. CDR1 is SNHLY and CDR2 is FYNNEI in the germline V gene. The V and J ends lost 2 bases and 6 bases respectively, with 14 bases between them. CDR3: CASSEQGSFANEQFF. CDR3 coding DNA: TGTGCCAGCAGTGAACAGGGATCTTTCGCCAATGAGCAGTTCTTC.

The J gene is TRBJ1-2, the V gene TRBV3-1 (or the pseudogene TRBV3-2), with D perhaps TRBD1 (5 bases). The CDR3 is 15 amino acids. CDR1 is LGHDT and CDR2 is YNNKEL in the germline V gene (reference sequence). V lost 3 bases and J lost 2, with 13 bases in between. For the CDR3, the DNA is TGTGCCAGCAGCCAGGGGGGAACAGGAAACTATGGCTACACCTTC. Translated, it gives CASSQGGTGNYGYTF.

The J gene is TRBJ1-6, the V gene TRBV19; D unclear. The CDR3 runs 15 residues. Germline V CDR1 and CDR2: LNHDA, SQIVND (reference sequence). V was trimmed by 3 bases and J by 11 bases, leaving 17 bases between them. As DNA, the CDR3 is TGTGCCAGTAGTATCTCCGGTCTTAGGGAGACACCCCTCCACTTT. Its translation: CASSISGLRETPLHF.

The V call is TRBV6-5, the J call TRBJ2-7; 7 nucleotides agree with TRBD1. This CDR3 has 14 amino acids. Germline V gives CDR1 MNHEY, CDR2 SVGAGI. V shed 4 bases and J 2 bases; nucleotides not matched to a gene: 5. CDR3 protein: CASSSGTEPYEQYF. CDR3 in DNA: TGTGCCAGCAGTTCCGGGACAGAACCCTACGAGCAGTACTTC.

The chain uses TRBV7-2 and TRBJ1-3; the D is unclear. Germline assignment: CDR1 SGHTA and CDR2 FQGNSA. V lost 5 bases to trimming and J lost 0 bases, with 8 bases between them. The CDR3 is 14 residues long. CDR3 protein: CASSLAGSGNTIYF. CDR3 sequence (DNA): TGTGCCAGCAGCCTCGCCGGCTCTGGAAACACCATATATTTT.

The chain links TRBV20-1 to TRBJ1-2, with TRBD1 matching over 8 bases. This CDR3 region has 16 residues. After removal of 3 bases from V and 4 bases from J, the junction contained 13 bases not matched to a gene. Per the germline V gene, CDR1 is DFQATT and CDR2 is SNEGSKA (reference sequence). The chain's CDR3 is CSASSPSQGAGYGYTF. The CDR3 DNA reads TGCAGTGCTAGTTCGCCTTCGCAGGGGGCAGGCTATGGCTACACCTTC.

The chain uses TRBV2 and TRBJ1-2; D is uncertain. With 8 bases removed from V and 8 bases from J, the gap between germline ends came to 9 bases. The CDR3 runs 10 residues. Per the germline V gene, CDR1 is SNHLY and CDR2 is FYNNEI. The CDR3 sequence is CASYTRGYTF. CDR3 nucleotides: TGTGCCAGCTATACGCGAGGCTACACCTTC.

J is TRBJ1-5 and V is TRBV2; the match to TRBD1 covers 8 bases. Germline values: CDR1 SNHLY, CDR2 FYNNEI. The CDR3 has 15 amino acids. Unmatched junction bases numbered 4, after V lost 6 bases and J lost 0 bases. The CDR3 here is CASRSQGDSNQPQHF. CDR3 bases: TGTGCCAGCAGATCACAGGGGGATAGCAATCAGCCCCAGCATTTT.

The genes are TRBV10-3 and TRBJ2-6, with D unclear. The CDR3 has 17 residues. V dropped 1 base and J dropped 0 bases, with 10 bases sitting between them. Germline-derived CDR1 and CDR2 are ENHRY and SYGVKD. The CDR3 bases are TGTGCCATCAGTGAGTATAACAGCCCCTCTGGGGCCAACGTCCTGACTTTC. Translating it yields CAISEYNSPSGANVLTF.

The chain uses TRBV19 and TRBJ1-5; D perhaps matches TRBD1 (6 bases). V was clipped by 2 bases and J by 7 bases, with 12 bases between them. The CDR3 is 14 residues long. The germline V gene encodes CDR1 LNHDA and CDR2 SQIVND (reference sequence). The CDR3 here is CASSISGEGQPQHF. CDR3 bases: TGTGCCAGTAGTATATCAGGGGAAGGGCAGCCCCAGCATTTT.